Described below is a single TCR beta chain sequence and its context. This specimen comes from a study of OX40 agonist ivuxolimab in advanced cancers. Study background: Melanoma, hepatocellular carcinoma, head and neck or renal cell cancer occurred in dose-escalation patients. Three patients, one with hepatocellular carcinoma and two with cutaneous melanoma, achieved partial responses.

V shed 2 bases and J 4 bases; nucleotides not matched to a gene: 4. The CDR3 sequence is 14 residues long. CDR1 and CDR2 (germline): MNHNS, SASEGT. Data came from immunoSEQ multiplex PCR; TCRdb stores just in-frame clones and leaves some out. The sample lists around 140,000 clones, approximately 90% occurring once. The specimen was CD4+ or CD8+ T cells sorted from blood, collected in a trial of the OX40 agonist ivuxolimab. The chain couples TRBV6-1 to TRBJ1-2; TRBD1 matches at 7 bases. This TCR was sampled from an adult with an advanced solid tumor such as melanoma, head and neck, liver or kidney cancer. DNA for the CDR3: TGTGCCAGCAGTGAAAGGGGGCCAACCTATGGCTACACCTTC. Translated: CASSERGPTYGYTF.